These 25 T cell receptor beta chains were all obtained from the same sample, sequenced in a study of CD8 T cells in ankylosing spondylitis (dated by TCRdb to 2015 to 2018). Libraries were built with 5' RACE. Reads for this sample came from an Illumina HiSeq 2500. TCRdb handled the public reads itself, with Q25 trimming in fastp and clone calling in MiXCR, and kept productive beta chains. CDR3 protein sequences are deduplicated, and each keeps its most common genes and DNA. The sample data list 30,000 to 45,000 distinct CDR3 sequences, and approximately 3% of these were observed just once. In total, the top ten clones hold 2.8% of the sample. Sequences were obtained from blood, either unsorted or a sorted T cell fraction (not recorded which). The receptors were gathered from a male donor with ankylosing spondylitis or in good health (not recorded which).

This clonotype was seen many times. The chain uses TRBV9 and TRBJ2-1, with 7 bases lining up with TRBD2. CDR3 length: 17 residues. The trim removed 3 bases at V and 8 bases at J, leaving 17 bases unmatched. CDR1 and CDR2 from the germline V gene are SGDLS and YYNGEE. The CDR3 DNA reads TGTGCCAGCAGCGCGATGACTAGCTCTCGGTTTGGGGATGAGCAGTTCTTC. Translating gives CASSAMTSSRFGDEQFF.

This clonotype was seen at least ten times. V is TRBV9 and J is TRBJ2-5, with unresolved D. The germline V gene encodes CDR1 SGDLS and CDR2 YYNGEE. The V and J ends lost 6 bases and 4 bases respectively, with 16 bases between them. The CDR3 is 14 amino acids. The CDR3: CASNVGVGGETQYF. CDR3 sequence (DNA): TGTGCCAGCAATGTAGGCGTAGGCGGAGAGACCCAGTACTTC.

This clonotype occurred many times. The chain combines TRBV9 with TRBJ2-1; 8 bases are shared with TRBD2. The CDR3 has 15 residues. V gave up 4 bases and J gave up 10 bases; unmatched junction bases: 13. Germline V gene lookup returns CDR1 SGDLS and CDR2 YYNGEE. CDR3 in amino acids: CASSPGLEPRGEQFF. The CDR3 bases are TGTGCCAGCAGCCCGGGACTAGAGCCTCGGGGGGAGCAGTTCTTC.

This clonotype came up many times. The chain has TRBV9 and TRBJ2-4; a possible D gene is TRBD2 (6 bases). CDR3 length: 17 amino acids. Trimming pared 4 bases from V and 0 bases from J, leaving 17 bases between. Germline V gene sequence: CDR1 SGDLS, CDR2 YYNGEE. The CDR3 bases are TGTGCCAGCAGCCCCGGGACTCTCCGAATAGCCAAAAACATTCAGTACTTC. Translated: CASSPGTLRIAKNIQYF.

A few counts support this clonotype. The rearrangement joins TRBV9 to TRBJ2-5, with TRBD2 matching 7 bases. Per the germline V gene, CDR1 is SGDLS and CDR2 is YYNGEE. V lost 7 bases to trimming and J lost 3 bases; unmatched junction nucleotides: 12. The CDR3 extends over 15 amino acids. The CDR3 nucleotides are TGTGCCAGCTCCCCGGGGGGAGGTTCTAAAGAGACCCAGTACTTC. It encodes CASSPGGGSKETQYF.

This clonotype was detected ten times or more. The CDR3 DNA sequence: TGTGCCAGCAGCGCCCAGGACAGGGGGAATACGCAGTATTTT. Translating gives CASSAQDRGNTQYF. The chain is built from TRBV9 and TRBJ2-3, with 10 positions matching TRBD1. Germline CDR1 and CDR2: SGDLS and YYNGEE. Trimming took 3 bases from V and 7 from J; bases not matched to a gene: 5. The CDR3 runs to 14 residues.

Notes on this clonotype: A read error is possible here, since a much larger clone lies one base away. V is TRBV9 and J is TRBJ2-3; D gene unclear. The germline CDR1 and CDR2 sequences are SGDLS and YYNGEE. The CDR3 has 15 amino acids. V was trimmed by 2 bases and J by 3 bases, leaving 13 bases between them. The CDR3 nucleotides read TGTGCCAGCAGCGTCATCGGCCAAATGACAGATACGCAGTATTTT. It yields the protein CASSVIGQMTDTQYF.

This clonotype was recorded at least ten times. V is TRBV9 and J is TRBJ1-5, with TRBD1 as a possible D gene (6 bases). The CDR3 has 14 residues. Trimming took 4 bases from V and 5 from J, leaving 13 bases between them. CDR1 and CDR2 from the germline V gene are SGDLS and YYNGEE. CDR3 region: CASSKGTPYQPQHF. The DNA for the CDR3 is TGTGCCAGCAGCAAGGGGACACCCTATCAGCCCCAGCATTTT.

This clonotype was observed at least ten times. The gene calls are TRBV9 and TRBJ2-5, with 8 nucleotides matching TRBD2. With V trimmed by 0 bases and J by 3 bases, 1 base remained unmatched. This CDR3 comprises 14 residues. The germline gives CDR1 SGDLS, CDR2 YYNGEE. For the CDR3, the DNA is TGTGCCAGCAGCGTAGCGGGGGGGGAAGAGACCCAGTACTTC. This codes for CASSVAGGEETQYF.

This clonotype was observed at least ten times. The chain employs TRBV9 and TRBJ2-3; 9 bases are a match to TRBD1. Germline trimming cut 4 bases from V and 2 bases from J; bases unmatched to any gene: 11. There are 17 residues in the CDR3. The germline gives CDR1 SGDLS, CDR2 YYNGEE. Written as DNA, the CDR3 is TGTGCCAGCAGCCCTGTCCCCGGGACAGGGCTCACAGATACGCAGTATTTT. Protein sequence: CASSPVPGTGLTDTQYF.

This clonotype has ten or more counts. The rearrangement joins TRBV9 to TRBJ2-6, with a weak D call TRBD1 (6 bases). The CDR3 extends over 16 amino acids. Germline V gives CDR1 SGDLS, CDR2 YYNGEE. Between the trimmed V and J ends, which lost 2 bases and 0 bases, there was a span of 9 bases. This chain's CDR3 is CASSVQGTSGANVLTF. The DNA for the CDR3 is TGTGCCAGCAGCGTGCAGGGGACCTCTGGGGCCAACGTCCTGACTTTC.

Comments on this clonotype: A read error may explain this, as a much larger clone is one base away. The chain joins TRBV9 to TRBJ2-3; D is undetermined. Germline values: CDR1 SGDLS, CDR2 YYNGEE. V was shortened by 4 bases and J by 0 bases, with 9 bases between the two germline ends. The CDR3 covers 14 residues. CDR3 residues: CASSIMTSTDTQYF. The CDR3 DNA reads as TGTGCCAGCAGCATTATGACTAGCACAGATACGCAGTATTTT.

This clonotype was observed at least ten times. This chain connects TRBV9 to TRBJ2-1, with D perhaps being TRBD1 or TRBD2 (6 bases each). V was clipped by 4 bases and J by 8 bases, with 22 bases between them. CDR1 and CDR2 (germline): SGDLS, YYNGEE. The CDR3 length is 16 residues. The CDR3 is CASSFRGGYGGDEQFF. CDR3 coding DNA: TGTGCCAGCAGCTTTAGAGGAGGGTACGGGGGCGATGAGCAGTTCTTC.

The table lists this clonotype with many counts. The chain joins TRBV9 to TRBJ1-5; TRBD1 agrees at 9 bases. Germline assignment: CDR1 SGDLS and CDR2 YYNGEE. The CDR3 is 13 amino acids. With V trimmed by 3 bases and J by 7 bases, 2 bases remained unmatched. CDR3 DNA sequence: TGTGCCAGCAGCGAGGGACAGGGCCAGCCCCAGCATTTT. This translates into CASSEGQGQPQHF.

This clonotype has a count of ten or more. V is TRBV9 and J is TRBJ2-2; D unclear. The CDR3 runs to 15 residues. Germline values: CDR1 SGDLS, CDR2 YYNGEE. V was shortened by 3 bases and J by 3 bases, with 12 bases between the two germline ends. The CDR3 region has the DNA TGTGCCAGCAGCGGGACGGACCTTTACACCGGGGAGCTGTTTTTT. Amino acid sequence: CASSGTDLYTGELFF.

The sample holds many counts of this clonotype. The rearrangement links TRBV9 to TRBJ2-1; D unclear. V was shortened by 0 bases and J by 6 bases, with 13 bases between the two germline ends. Germline V gene lookup returns CDR1 SGDLS and CDR2 YYNGEE. The CDR3 sequence is 15 residues long. The CDR3 coding sequence is TGTGCCAGCAGCGTAGTCCAGAGTCCCGTCAATGAGCAGTTCTTC. It encodes CASSVVQSPVNEQFF.

This clonotype has ten or more counts. V and J are TRBV9 and TRBJ2-1, with TRBD2 as a possible D gene (6 bases). Germline V gene data show CDR1 as SGDLS and CDR2 as YYNGEE. The CDR3 extends over 17 amino acids. V lost 4 bases and J 8 bases, leaving 25 bases between the germline ends. The CDR3 region is CASSPQALASTGDEQFF. DNA for the CDR3: TGTGCCAGCAGCCCGCAAGCGCTAGCGTCAACTGGGGATGAGCAGTTCTTC. The full variable domain, in which reference TRBV9 and TRBJ2-1 provide the parts outside the CDR3, is DSGVTQTPKHLITATGQRVTLRCSPRSGDLSVYWYQQSLDQGLQFLIQYYNGEERAKGNILERFSAQQFPDLHSELNLSSLELGDSALYFCASSPQALASTGDEQFFGPGTRLTVL.

There are many counts of this clonotype. The V call is TRBV9, the J call TRBJ2-1; 8 nucleotides line up with TRBD2. Germline-derived CDR1 and CDR2 are SGDLS and YYNGEE. With V trimmed by 0 bases and J by 9 bases, 5 bases remained unmatched. The CDR3 consists of 14 residues. The CDR3 sequence is CASSVAGGQTEQFF. The CDR3 DNA sequence: TGTGCCAGCAGCGTAGCGGGGGGGCAAACTGAGCAGTTCTTC.

This clonotype was detected many times. This chain uses TRBV9 with TRBJ2-1, with TRBD2 as a possible D gene (6 bases). The CDR3 has 16 amino acids. Between the trimmed V and J ends, which lost 0 bases and 8 bases, there was a span of 18 bases. Germline CDR1 reads SGDLS; CDR2 reads YYNGEE. The DNA for the CDR3 is TGTGCCAGCAGCGTAGGTCGGGGACTCCCGAACTATGAGCAGTTCTTC. Its protein product is CASSVGRGLPNYEQFF. Looking up the rest from reference TRBV9 and TRBJ2-1 gives the full variable domain: DSGVTQTPKHLITATGQRVTLRCSPRSGDLSVYWYQQSLDQGLQFLIQYYNGEERAKGNILERFSAQQFPDLHSELNLSSLELGDSALYFCASSVGRGLPNYEQFFGPGTRLTVL.

This clonotype was found many times. This CDR3 reads CASSVEGSDTGELFF. Here the CDR3 DNA reads TGTGCCAGCAGCGTAGAAGGGTCGGACACCGGGGAGCTGTTTTTT. The chain joins TRBV9 to TRBJ2-2; D unclear. The CDR3 contains 15 residues. Germline CDR1 and CDR2: SGDLS and YYNGEE. Trimming stripped 0 bases from V and 3 bases from J, with 9 bases between.

This clonotype was detected a few times. With a much larger clone just one base away, this may be a read error. This sequence joins TRBV9 and TRBJ1-1; TRBD1 might be the D (6 bases). CDR1 is SGDLS and CDR2 is YYNGEE in the germline V gene. The CDR3 length is 14 residues. V was trimmed by 3 bases and J by 0 bases, leaving 9 bases between them. The CDR3 protein is CASSAGDMNTEAFF. The CDR3 DNA follows: TGTGCCAGCAGCGCAGGGGACATGAACACTGAAGCTTTCTTT.

This clonotype was counted ten times or more. The chain has TRBV9 and TRBJ2-2, with D perhaps matching TRBD1 (5 bases). The CDR3 sequence is 15 residues long. Germline V gene sequence: CDR1 SGDLS, CDR2 YYNGEE. V was clipped by 0 bases and J by 4 bases, with 10 bases between them. The DNA of the CDR3 is TGTGCCAGCAGCGTAGACAGCCAGGGCACCGGGGAGCTGTTTTTT. Protein sequence: CASSVDSQGTGELFF.

This chain connects TRBV9 to TRBJ1-4; tentatively, D is TRBD1 (5 bases). Germline CDR1 and CDR2: SGDLS and YYNGEE. Trimming shortened V by 7 bases and J by 5 bases, and 15 bases separated the two germline ends. The CDR3 extends over 14 amino acids. The CDR3 sequence is CASVGTLRNEKLFF. The CDR3 DNA reads as TGTGCCAGCGTCGGGACGCTTAGAAATGAAAAACTGTTTTTT.

This clonotype was counted many times. The gene calls are TRBV9 and TRBJ2-2; TRBD2 aligns across 7 bases. Trimming at V came to 0 bases and at J to 2 bases, leaving 7 bases not matched to a gene. Germline-derived CDR1 and CDR2 are SGDLS and YYNGEE. CDR3 size: 17 residues. CDR3 DNA sequence: TGTGCCAGCAGCGTAGTTGCGGGGGTCCTAAACACCGGGGAGCTGTTTTTT. This encodes CASSVVAGVLNTGELFF.

This clonotype was recorded many times. This rearrangement joins TRBV9 to TRBJ2-1, with D possibly TRBD1 on 6 matching bases. The germline V and J ends were trimmed by 3 bases and 4 bases, with 11 bases remaining between them. CDR1 is SGDLS and CDR2 is YYNGEE in the germline V gene. The CDR3 spans 14 residues. CDR3 sequence (DNA): TGTGCCAGCAGCGCCGGGACAACTTACAATGAGCAGTTCTTC. Protein sequence: CASSAGTTYNEQFF.